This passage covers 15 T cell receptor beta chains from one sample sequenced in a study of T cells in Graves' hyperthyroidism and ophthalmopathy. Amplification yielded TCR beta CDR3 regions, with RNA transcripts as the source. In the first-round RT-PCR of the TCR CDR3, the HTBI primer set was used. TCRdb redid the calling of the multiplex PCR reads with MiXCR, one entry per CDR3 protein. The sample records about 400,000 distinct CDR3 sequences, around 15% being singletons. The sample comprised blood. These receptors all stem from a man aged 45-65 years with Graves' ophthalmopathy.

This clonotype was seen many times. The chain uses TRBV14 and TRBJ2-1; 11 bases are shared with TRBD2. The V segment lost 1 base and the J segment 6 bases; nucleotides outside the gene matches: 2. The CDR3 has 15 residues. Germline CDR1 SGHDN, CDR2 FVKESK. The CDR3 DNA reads TGTGCCAGCAGCCAAGTAGCGGGAGGGTCCAATGAGCAGTTCTTC. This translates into CASSQVAGGSNEQFF.

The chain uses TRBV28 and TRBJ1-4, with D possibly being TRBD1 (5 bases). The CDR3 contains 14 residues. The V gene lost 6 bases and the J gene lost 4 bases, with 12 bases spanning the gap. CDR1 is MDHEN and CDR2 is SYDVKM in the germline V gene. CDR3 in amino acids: CASSSPDSNEKLFF. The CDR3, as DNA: TGTGCCAGCAGCTCCCCAGACAGTAATGAAAAACTGTTTTTT.

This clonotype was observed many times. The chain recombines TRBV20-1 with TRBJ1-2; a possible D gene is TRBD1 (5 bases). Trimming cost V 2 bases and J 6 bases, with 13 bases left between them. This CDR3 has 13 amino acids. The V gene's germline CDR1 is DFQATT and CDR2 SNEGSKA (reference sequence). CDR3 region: CSARTGTENGYTF. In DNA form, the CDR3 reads TGCAGTGCTAGAACCGGGACGGAGAATGGCTACACCTTC.

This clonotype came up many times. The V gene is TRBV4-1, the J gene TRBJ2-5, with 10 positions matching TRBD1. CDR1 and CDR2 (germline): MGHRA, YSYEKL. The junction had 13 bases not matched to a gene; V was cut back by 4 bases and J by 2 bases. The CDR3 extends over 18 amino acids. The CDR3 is CASSLLFWDRGGQETQYF. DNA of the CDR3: TGCGCCAGCAGCCTACTCTTCTGGGACAGGGGAGGGCAAGAGACCCAGTACTTC.

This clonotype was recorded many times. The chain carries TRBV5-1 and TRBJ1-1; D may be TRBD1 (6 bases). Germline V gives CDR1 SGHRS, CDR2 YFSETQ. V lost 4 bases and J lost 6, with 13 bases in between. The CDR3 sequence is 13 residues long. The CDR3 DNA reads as TGCGCCAGCAGCCACCGCACAGGGTCTGAAGCTTTCTTT. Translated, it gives CASSHRTGSEAFF.

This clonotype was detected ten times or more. CDR3 region: CSARRQGLVSEQYF. CDR3 nucleotides: TGCAGTGCTCGTAGACAGGGTCTTGTTTCCGAGCAGTACTTC. This chain joins TRBV20-1 and TRBJ2-7, with 7 positions matching TRBD1. With V trimmed by 5 bases and J by 6 bases, 13 bases remained unmatched. Per the germline V gene, CDR1 is DFQATT and CDR2 is SNEGSKA (reference sequence). This CDR3 has 14 amino acids.

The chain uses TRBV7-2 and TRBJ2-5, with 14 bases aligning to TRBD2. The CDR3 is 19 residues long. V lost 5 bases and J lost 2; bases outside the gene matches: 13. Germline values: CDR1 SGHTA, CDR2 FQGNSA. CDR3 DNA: TGTGCCAGCAGCGCCTTACCGGGACTAGCGGGAGTAGAACAAGAGACCCAGTACTTC. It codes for CASSALPGLAGVEQETQYF.

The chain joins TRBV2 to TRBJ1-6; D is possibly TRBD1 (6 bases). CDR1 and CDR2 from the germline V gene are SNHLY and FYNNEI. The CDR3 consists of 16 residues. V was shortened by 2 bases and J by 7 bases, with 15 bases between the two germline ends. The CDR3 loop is CASSESGGGWNSPLHF. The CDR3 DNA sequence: TGTGCCAGCAGTGAAAGTGGTGGGGGCTGGAATTCACCCCTCCACTTT.

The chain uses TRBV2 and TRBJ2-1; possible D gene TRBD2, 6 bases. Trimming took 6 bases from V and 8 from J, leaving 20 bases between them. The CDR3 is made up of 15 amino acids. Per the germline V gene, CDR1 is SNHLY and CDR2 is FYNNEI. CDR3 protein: CASRFGTSDGDEQFF. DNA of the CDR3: TGTGCCAGCAGATTCGGGACTTCGGATGGAGATGAGCAGTTCTTC. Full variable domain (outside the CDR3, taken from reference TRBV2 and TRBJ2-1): EPEVTQTPSHQVTQMGQEVILRCVPISNHLYFYWYRQILGQKVEFLVSFYNNEISEKSEIFDDQFSVERPDGSNFTLKIRSTKLEDSAMYFCASRFGTSDGDEQFFGPGTRLTVL.

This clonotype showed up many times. DNA of the CDR3: TGTGCCAGCAGGCCAGCGGGAGCCTCCTACGAGCAGTACTTC. The encoded protein is CASRPAGASYEQYF. The rearrangement links TRBV12-3 or TRBV12-4 to TRBJ2-7, with 8 bases identical to TRBD2. The CDR3 is 14 residues long. J was trimmed by 0 bases and V by 6 bases; bases with no gene match: 4.

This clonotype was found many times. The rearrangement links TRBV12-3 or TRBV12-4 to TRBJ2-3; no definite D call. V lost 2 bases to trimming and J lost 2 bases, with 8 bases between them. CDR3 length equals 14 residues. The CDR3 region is CASSLLSDTDTQYF. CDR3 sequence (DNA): TGTGCCAGCAGTTTACTCTCTGACACAGATACGCAGTATTTT.

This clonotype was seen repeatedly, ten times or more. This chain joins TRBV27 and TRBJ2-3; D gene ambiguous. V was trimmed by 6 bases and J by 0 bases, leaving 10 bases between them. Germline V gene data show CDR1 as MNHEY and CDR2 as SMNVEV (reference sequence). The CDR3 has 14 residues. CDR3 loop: CASRKSTSTDTQYF. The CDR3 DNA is TGTGCCAGCAGAAAGAGTACTAGCACAGATACGCAGTATTTT.

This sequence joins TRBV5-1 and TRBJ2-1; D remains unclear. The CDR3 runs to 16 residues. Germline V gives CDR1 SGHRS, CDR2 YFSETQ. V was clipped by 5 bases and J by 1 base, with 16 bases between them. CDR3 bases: TGCGCCAGCAGTTTCGGTTATACTCTTTCCTACAATGAGCAGTTCTTC. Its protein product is CASSFGYTLSYNEQFF.

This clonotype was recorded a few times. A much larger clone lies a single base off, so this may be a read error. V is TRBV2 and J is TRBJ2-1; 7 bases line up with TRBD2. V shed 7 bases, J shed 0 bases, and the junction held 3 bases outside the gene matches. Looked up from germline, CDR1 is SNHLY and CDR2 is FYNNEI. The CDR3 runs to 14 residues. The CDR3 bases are TGTGCCAGCACCCGCGGGAGCTCCTACAATGAGCAGTTCTTC. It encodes CASTRGSSYNEQFF.

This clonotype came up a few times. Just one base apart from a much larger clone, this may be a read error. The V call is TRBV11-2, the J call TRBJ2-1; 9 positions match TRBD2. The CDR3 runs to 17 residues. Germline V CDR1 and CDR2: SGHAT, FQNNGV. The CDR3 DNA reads TGTGCCAGCAGCTTCGGGACTAGCCTCACAGCCTACAATGAGCAGCTCTTC. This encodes CASSFGTSLTAYNEQLF.